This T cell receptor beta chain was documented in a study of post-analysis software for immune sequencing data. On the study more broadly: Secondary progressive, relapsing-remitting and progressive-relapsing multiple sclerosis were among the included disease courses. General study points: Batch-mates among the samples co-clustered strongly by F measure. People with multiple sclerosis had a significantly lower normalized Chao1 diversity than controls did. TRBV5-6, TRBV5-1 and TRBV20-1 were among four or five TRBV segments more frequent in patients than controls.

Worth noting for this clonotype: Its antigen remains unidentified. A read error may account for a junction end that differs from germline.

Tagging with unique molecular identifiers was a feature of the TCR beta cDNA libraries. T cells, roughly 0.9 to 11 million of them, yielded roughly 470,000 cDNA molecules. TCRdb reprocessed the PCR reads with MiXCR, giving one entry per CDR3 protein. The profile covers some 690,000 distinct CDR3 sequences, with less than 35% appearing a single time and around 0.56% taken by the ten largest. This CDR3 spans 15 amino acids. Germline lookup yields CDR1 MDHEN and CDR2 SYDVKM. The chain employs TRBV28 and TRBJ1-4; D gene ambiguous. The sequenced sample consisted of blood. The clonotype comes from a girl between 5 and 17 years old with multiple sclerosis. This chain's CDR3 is CAGSLNGQAVEKLFF. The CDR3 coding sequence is TGTGCCGGCAGTTTGAATGGGCAGGCCGTAGAAAAACTGTTTTTT.